Listed below are T cell receptor beta chains from one sample, sequenced in a study of blood T cell repertoires in COVID-19. The protocol was immunoSEQ multiplex PCR, while the TCRdb copy is restricted to in-frame clones and leaves out a portion. The sample carries around 93,000 clones, more than 75% recorded once. The sample taken for sequencing was peripheral blood. The source is a human donor in a cohort sampled during active COVID-19. The CDR3 runs from the conserved cysteine through the conserved F or W. A D gene is named only where the DNA matches it firmly. The size of a clone is reported for some rows only, either as once, few or many, or as a class for expanded clones.

abundance,v_gene,d_gene,j_gene,CDR3nt,CDR3aa
-,TRBV28,TRBD2,TRBJ2-1,TGTGCCAGCACCCCGGTGACTAGCGGGAGGTGGGGGAATGAGCAGTTCTTC,CASTPVTSGRWGNEQFF
-,TRBV2,TRBD1,TRBJ1-5,TGTGCCAGCTTAGGACAGGGAGGTCAGCCCCAGCATTTT,CASLGQGGQPQHF
once,TRBV28,-,TRBJ1-1,TGTGCCAGCAGTCTGATACAGGGTTTAGGCACTGAAGCTTTCTTT,CASSLIQGLGTEAFF
once,TRBV14,-,TRBJ1-4,TGTGCCAGCAGCCAAGATATTTCGGGGGAAAAACTGTTTTTT,CASSQDISGEKLFF
-,TRBV6-2/TRBV6-3,-,TRBJ1-5,TGTGCCAGCAGTTACGGGGGGGCTCTTCAGCCCCAGCATTTT,CASSYGGALQPQHF
-,TRBV10-3,TRBD1,TRBJ1-2,TGTGCCATCAAACTGACAGGGGGAATCTATGGCTACACCTTC,CAIKLTGGIYGYTF
-,TRBV5-8,TRBD1,TRBJ1-1,TGTGCCAGCAGTTACTTCGCCGGGACAGGGATAACTGAAGCTTTCTTT,CASSYFAGTGITEAFF
-,TRBV3-1/TRBV3-2,TRBD2,TRBJ2-7,TGTGCCAGCAGCCAAGGCGGGGGGGCCTACGAGCAGTACTTC,CASSQGGGAYEQYF
-,TRBV4-1,-,TRBJ1-5,TGCGCCAGCAGCCAGGAAGGACAGATTTATAGCAATCAGCCCCAGCATTTT,CASSQEGQIYSNQPQHF
-,TRBV7-9,TRBD1,TRBJ1-4,TGTGCCAGCAGCATACAGGGGGCTAGCGAAAAACTGTTTTTT,CASSIQGASEKLFF
-,TRBV18,-,TRBJ1-6,TGTGCCAGCTCACCAAAAAGGACAGACCTTAATTCACCCCTCCACTTT,CASSPKRTDLNSPLHF
-,TRBV10-3,-,TRBJ2-3,TGTGCCATCAGTGGCCGGAAAGGGGGGGCGCAGTATTTT,CAISGRKGGAQYF
-,TRBV19,-,TRBJ2-1,TGTGCCAGTAGTATAGTGGAAGGGGCCTACAATGAGCAGTTCTTC,CASSIVEGAYNEQFF
-,TRBV28,TRBD1,TRBJ1-5,TGTGCCAGCAGTTCGACAGGGATACAGCCCCAGCATTTT,CASSSTGIQPQHF
-,TRBV19,TRBD1,TRBJ1-5,TGTGCCAGTCACTATTCTAGCGCGGGGACAGGGCAGCCCCAGCATTTT,CASHYSSAGTGQPQHF
-,TRBV7-6,TRBD1,TRBJ1-3,TGTGCCAGCAGCTTGGGACAGATCTCTGGAAACACCATATATTTT,CASSLGQISGNTIYF
few,TRBV7-3,TRBD2,TRBJ2-3,TGTGCCAGCAGCTTATTATGGCGGGGGGCGACAGATACGCAGTATTTT,CASSLLWRGATDTQYF